The 17 T cell receptor beta chains presented below share a single source sample, sequenced in a study of blood T cell repertoires in COVID-19. Profiled with immunoSEQ multiplex PCR; TCRdb holds only in-frame clones, not every one. The data contain some 98,000 clones, 84% of them singletons. The sequencing input was peripheral blood. These TCRs come from a man in his sixties with acute or convalescent COVID-19.

The rearrangement links TRBV10-3 to TRBJ2-1; 9 bases map to TRBD2. This CDR3 region has 14 residues. V trimming: 4 bases; J trimming: 8 bases; junction bases outside the gene matches: 6. Germline assignment: CDR1 ENHRY and CDR2 SYGVKD. The CDR3 loop is CAISVGGGADEQFF. DNA for the CDR3: TGTGCCATCAGTGTTGGCGGGGGGGCAGATGAGCAGTTCTTC.

The V and J genes are TRBV4-1 and TRBJ2-5, with 7 bases lining up with TRBD1. CDR3 size: 13 residues. V dropped 4 bases and J dropped 2; count of bases not matched to a gene: 1. The V gene's germline CDR1 is MGHRA and CDR2 YSYEKL. The CDR3 region is CASSPQGQETQYF. In DNA, the CDR3 is TGCGCCAGCAGCCCACAGGGGCAAGAGACCCAGTACTTC.

The chain recombines TRBV20-1 with TRBJ2-7; D gene uncertain. Germline CDR1 reads DFQATT; CDR2 reads SNEGSKA (reference sequence). The V gene lost 6 bases and the J gene lost 3 bases, with 6 bases spanning the gap. The CDR3 consists of 10 residues. As DNA, the CDR3 is TGCAGTGCCTCCGGCTACGAGCAGTACGTC. Protein: CSASGYEQYV.

This clone was detected a few times. The rearrangement uses TRBV11-2 and TRBJ1-2; 7 positions match TRBD1. Looked up from germline, CDR1 is SGHAT and CDR2 is FQNNGV. The CDR3 spans 15 residues. V was pared by 5 bases and J by 2 bases, with 8 bases of the junction left unmatched. As DNA, the CDR3 is TGTGCCAGCAGCCCACGGACAGGATGGAACTATGGCTACACCTTC. Translated: CASSPRTGWNYGYTF. Supplemented by reference TRBV11-2 and TRBJ1-2, the full variable domain reads EAGVAQSPRYKIIEKRQSVAFWCNPISGHATLYWYQQILGQGPKLLIQFQNNGVVDDSQLPKDRFSAERLKGVDSTLKIQPAKLEDSAVYLCASSPRTGWNYGYTFGSGTRLTVV.

The chain joins TRBV7-8 to TRBJ1-6; 7 bases are shared with TRBD1. The CDR3 contains 16 residues. V lost 6 bases, J lost 2 bases, and 7 bases stayed unmatched. CDR1 SGHVS and CDR2 FQNEAQ come from the germline V gene. In nucleotides, the CDR3 is TGTGCCAGCAGTACTCAGGACAGGACCTATAATTCACCCCTCCACTTT. It encodes CASSTQDRTYNSPLHF. The full variable domain, its missing parts supplied by reference TRBV7-8 and TRBJ1-6, is GAGVSQSPRYKVAKRGQDVALRCDPISGHVSLFWYQQALGQGPEFLTYFQNEAQLDKSGLPSDRFFAERPEGSVSTLKIQRTQQEDSAVYLCASSTQDRTYNSPLHFGNGTRLTVT.

The chain links TRBV12-3 or TRBV12-4 to TRBJ1-2, with 8 bases that match TRBD1. Trimming took 6 bases from V and 5 from J; bases not matched to a gene: 5. This CDR3 has 13 residues. The CDR3 loop reads CASSGTGPYGYTF. CDR3 DNA sequence: TGTGCCAGCAGCGGGACAGGACCTTATGGCTACACCTTC.

The gene calls are TRBV7-3 and TRBJ2-3; no clear D gene. There are 20 residues in the CDR3. Germline V gene data show CDR1 as SGHTA and CDR2 as FQGTGA. Between the trimmed V and J ends, which lost 1 base and 0 bases, there was a span of 23 bases. CDR3 region: CASSLKRYTYASSSTDTQYF. The CDR3, as DNA: TGTGCCAGCAGCTTAAAACGTTATACCTACGCCTCGTCTAGCACAGATACGCAGTATTTT.

The J gene is TRBJ1-2, the V gene TRBV6-2 or TRBV6-3, with D possibly being TRBD1 (6 bases). Germline V gives CDR1 MNHEY, CDR2 SVGEGT. V was pared by 2 bases and J by 8 bases, with 12 bases between. The CDR3 totals 13 residues. CDR3 bases: TGTGCCAGCAGTTACCAACAGGGCCGCGGCTACACCTTC. Translating it yields CASSYQQGRGYTF.

The chain joins TRBV7-2 to TRBJ2-1; tentatively, D is TRBD2 (6 bases). The V gene's germline CDR1 is SGHTA and CDR2 FQGNSA. Trimming took 1 base from V and 4 from J, leaving 14 bases between them. The CDR3 consists of 16 residues. The CDR3 sequence is CASSLGTSRRYNEQFF. Here the CDR3 DNA reads TGTGCCAGCAGCTTAGGTACTAGCAGACGGTACAATGAGCAGTTCTTC.

The CDR3 spells CASSIGGGEGFTEAFF. The CDR3 DNA reads as TGTGCCAGTAGTATAGGGGGAGGAGAAGGGTTCACTGAAGCTTTCTTT. The chain links TRBV19 to TRBJ1-1; D call uncertain. CDR1 is LNHDA and CDR2 is SQIVND in the germline V gene (reference sequence). Deletions cut 1 base from V and 4 bases from J, with 16 bases between. The CDR3 is 16 amino acids.

V usage is TRBV19 and J usage is TRBJ1-5, with 7 bases aligning to TRBD1. The V and J ends lost 4 bases and 5 bases, in that order; junction bases with no gene match: 8. From germline, CDR1 is LNHDA and CDR2 SQIVND (reference sequence). The CDR3 extends over 15 amino acids. The CDR3 is CASSTTGAQYQPQHF. The CDR3, as DNA: TGTGCCAGTAGTACCACAGGGGCCCAATATCAGCCCCAGCATTTT. Filled out from reference TRBV19 and TRBJ1-5, the complete variable domain reads DGGITQSPKYLFRKEGQNVTLSCEQNLNHDAMYWYRQDPGQGLRLIYYSQIVNDFQKGDIAEGYSVSREKKESFPLTVTSAQKNPTAFYLCASSTTGAQYQPQHFGDGTRLSIL.

The gene calls are TRBV5-4 and TRBJ2-1; 8 nucleotides line up with TRBD2. Germline loops: CDR1 SGHNT, CDR2 YYREEE (reference sequence). Trimming removed 3 bases from V and 0 bases from J; junction bases left unmatched: 11. CDR3 size: 18 residues. CDR3 in DNA: TGTGCCAGCAGCTGGAACCTACGGGGGGGCAGCTCCTACAATGAGCAGTTCTTC. It encodes CASSWNLRGGSSYNEQFF.

The rearrangement uses TRBV28 and TRBJ2-1; 11 bases fit TRBD2. The V gene's germline CDR1 is MDHEN and CDR2 SYDVKM. The CDR3 is 16 amino acids. V lost 4 bases and J lost 7; bases outside the gene matches: 9. CDR3 coding DNA: TGTGCCAGCAGTTGGTCTCTAGCGGGGGGCGTAAATGAGCAGTTCTTC. Its translation is CASSWSLAGGVNEQFF.

The rearrangement links TRBV4-1 to TRBJ1-4; D not certain. The CDR3 has 16 residues. V was clipped by 1 base and J by 2 bases, with 11 bases between them. Germline V gene sequence: CDR1 MGHRA, CDR2 YSYEKL. The CDR3 DNA reads as TGCGCCAGCAGCCAAGCTCGGGGATCTACTAATGAAAAACTGTTTTTT. Translated, it gives CASSQARGSTNEKLFF.

The V gene is TRBV18, the J gene TRBJ2-1; D is unclear. The CDR3 has 15 residues. V dropped 3 bases and J dropped 5 bases, with 14 bases sitting between them. The germline V gene encodes CDR1 KGHSH and CDR2 LQKENI. The CDR3 DNA sequence: TGTGCCAGCTCACCCCCGAGCCCCCGAAACAATGAGCAGTTCTTC. Its translation: CASSPPSPRNNEQFF.

The chain couples TRBV6-5 to TRBJ1-2, with no clear D. The length of the CDR3 is 13 residues. Germline lookup yields CDR1 MNHEY and CDR2 SVGAGI. Trimming shortened V by 4 bases and J by 8 bases, and 14 bases separated the two germline ends. CDR3 nucleotide sequence: TGTGCCAGCAGTTCGGGGATCCCTGGGGGCTACACCTTC. It encodes CASSSGIPGGYTF.

The chain recombines TRBV4-1 with TRBJ1-4; D gene unclear. Trimming cost V 0 bases and J 11 bases, with 10 bases left between them. The CDR3 contains 13 residues. Germline V gives CDR1 MGHRA, CDR2 YSYEKL. CDR3 DNA sequence: TGCGCCAGCAGCCAAGAACTGGCGGAGAAACTGTTTTTT. Protein: CASSQELAEKLFF.